This section outlines one TCR beta chain sequence together with its context. Donors were all healthy Caucasians. This specimen belongs to a study of identical twins. TCRdb used MiXCR to reprocess the 5' RACE reads, holding one entry per CDR3 protein. The table shows 690,000 or so distinct CDR3 sequences, with 8.5% to 9% occurring only once. The sample also formed part of further work on yellow fever vaccine responses in identical twins.

The sequence was obtained from a woman aged 18-29 years in good health. The sample taken for sequencing was PBMCs.

The CDR3 region is CASSLQGLENEQYF. In nucleotides, the CDR3 is TGTGCCAGCAGCCTACAGGGTTTAGAGAACGAGCAGTACTTC. The J gene is TRBJ2-7, the V gene TRBV7-6, with D perhaps matching TRBD1 (6 bases). Germline values: CDR1 SGHVS, CDR2 FNYEAQ. Trimming stripped 5 bases from V and 5 bases from J, with 16 bases between. This CDR3 has 14 amino acids.